The 29 T cell receptor beta chains below come from one sample, sequenced in a study of T cell changes during pregnancy in multiple sclerosis. The assay was immunoSEQ multiplex PCR, and TCRdb's table has in-frame clones only and misses some. The sample yields about 66,000 clones, roughly 91% seen once. The input for sequencing was CD8+ T cells from peripheral blood mononuclear cells, taken before pregnancy. Receptors were obtained from a female donor with multiple sclerosis, enrolled in a pregnancy study.

The rearrangement links TRBV9 to TRBJ2-1; the match to TRBD1 covers 8 bases. Germline V lookup: CDR1 SGDLS, CDR2 YYNGEE. Trimming cost V 3 bases and J 9 bases; bases outside gene matches: 8. This CDR3 spans 14 amino acids. The CDR3: CASSGRGPPSEQFF. For the CDR3, the DNA is TGTGCCAGCAGCGGCAGGGGGCCGCCAAGTGAGCAGTTCTTC. The complete variable domain, with remaining parts taken from reference TRBV9 and TRBJ2-1, reads DSGVTQTPKHLITATGQRVTLRCSPRSGDLSVYWYQQSLDQGLQFLIQYYNGEERAKGNILERFSAQQFPDLHSELNLSSLELGDSALYFCASSGRGPPSEQFFGPGTRLTVL.

The rearrangement uses TRBV9 and TRBJ2-1, with D possibly TRBD2 on 6 matching bases. The CDR3 covers 12 residues. The V gene lost 6 bases and the J gene lost 8 bases, with 12 bases spanning the gap. Germline lookup yields CDR1 SGDLS and CDR2 YYNGEE. CDR3 sequence: CASNGGGDEQFF. DNA of the CDR3: TGTGCCAGCAATGGCGGAGGGGATGAGCAGTTCTTC.

This sequence joins TRBV27 and TRBJ2-5; maybe TRBD1 (6 bases). The CDR3 extends over 15 amino acids. V gave up 6 bases and J gave up 1 base, with 15 bases separating them. The germline V gene encodes CDR1 MNHEY and CDR2 SMNVEV (reference sequence). The CDR3 protein is CASSEYSTGQETQYF. The CDR3 nucleotides read TGTGCCAGCAGCGAATATTCGACAGGCCAAGAGACCCAGTACTTC.

CDR3 coding DNA: TGTGCCATCGGTATAGTTCATATGGAGGTGGTAGAGACCCAGTACTTC. Protein product: CAIGIVHMEVVETQYF. The rearrangement uses TRBV2 and TRBJ2-5; possibly TRBD2 for D (5 bases). The CDR3 consists of 16 residues. The V end was cut by 10 bases, the J end by 4 bases, with 25 bases between. The germline V gene encodes CDR1 SNHLY and CDR2 FYNNEI.

This chain's CDR3 is CASSEAAWQGWETLHF. In DNA form, the CDR3 reads TGTGCCAGCAGTGAAGCTGCATGGCAGGGGTGGGAGACCCTCCACTTT. This chain connects TRBV6-1 to TRBJ1-6, with a possible D match to TRBD1 (6 bases). There are 16 residues in the CDR3. CDR1 and CDR2 from the germline V gene are MNHNS and SASEGT. V dropped 0 bases and J dropped 14 bases, with 20 bases sitting between them.

The chain uses TRBV11-2 and TRBJ2-7; TRBD1 might be the D (5 bases). The V end was cut by 3 bases, the J end by 3 bases, with 12 bases between. The CDR3 runs to 14 residues. Looked up from germline, CDR1 is SGHAT and CDR2 is FQNNGV. CDR3 loop: CASSFGQGVYEQYF. CDR3 coding DNA: TGTGCCAGCAGCTTTGGGCAGGGTGTCTACGAGCAGTACTTC.

The gene calls are TRBV6-5 and TRBJ1-1; no reliable D call. The CDR3 contains 15 residues. Trimming left V 0 bases short and J 1 base short, with 9 bases between. CDR1 and CDR2 from the germline V gene are MNHEY and SVGAGI. CDR3 DNA: TGTGCCAGCAGTTACTCGTTTCTCGGGAACACTGAAGCTTTCTTT. It yields the protein CASSYSFLGNTEAFF.

The chain employs TRBV30 and TRBJ2-2, with D uncertain. V dropped 3 bases and J dropped 5 bases, with 7 bases sitting between them. CDR3 length: 12 residues. The germline CDR1 and CDR2 sequences are GTSNPN and SVGIG (reference sequence). This CDR3 reads CAWSPRTGELFF. The CDR3 DNA follows: TGTGCCTGGAGCCCCCGGACCGGGGAGCTGTTTTTT. Looking up the rest from reference TRBV30 and TRBJ2-2 gives the full variable domain: SQTIHQWPATLVQPVGSPLSLECTVEGTSNPNLYWYRQAAGRGLQLLFYSVGIGQISSEVPQNLSASRPQDRQFILSSKKLLLSDSGFYLCAWSPRTGELFFGEGSRLTVL.

The chain is built from TRBV6-4 and TRBJ2-3, with a weak D call TRBD1 (5 bases). The CDR3 consists of 14 residues. Trimming cost V 11 bases and J 1 base, with 16 bases left between them. The germline CDR1 and CDR2 sequences are MRHNA and SNTAGT. This CDR3 reads CAGQRVGRTDTQYF. The CDR3 bases are TGTGCCGGGCAGAGAGTGGGGCGCACAGATACGCAGTATTTT.

The rearrangement joins TRBV10-3 to TRBJ2-3, with a weak D call TRBD2 (6 bases). The V gene's germline CDR1 is ENHRY and CDR2 SYGVKD. This CDR3 comprises 16 residues. Deletions cut 0 bases from V and 2 bases from J, with 12 bases between. In DNA, the CDR3 is TGTGCCATCAGTGAGTCCCCAGCGGGCGCCACAGATACGCAGTATTTT. Its translation: CAISESPAGATDTQYF.

This rearrangement joins TRBV2 to TRBJ1-5, with 7 nucleotides matching TRBD1. Germline V gene data show CDR1 as SNHLY and CDR2 as FYNNEI. This CDR3 contains 15 residues. V shed 7 bases and J 0 bases; nucleotides not matched to a gene: 6. The CDR3 here is CASIGGTDSNQPQHF. The CDR3, as DNA: TGTGCCAGCATTGGCGGGACAGATAGCAATCAGCCCCAGCATTTT.

This chain links TRBV4-2 with TRBJ2-3; TRBD2 matches 10 bases. The CDR3 covers 16 residues. V was pared by 0 bases and J by 6 bases, with 6 bases of the junction left unmatched. In germline, CDR1 is LGHNA, CDR2 YNFKEQ. The CDR3 region has the DNA TGTGCCAGCAGCCAAGAGGCTAGCGGGGGAATGGATACGCAGTATTTT. It is translated as CASSQEASGGMDTQYF.

V usage is TRBV5-1 and J usage is TRBJ2-1; D is undetermined. V shed 0 bases and J shed 2 bases, with 12 bases lying between them. Germline V gene sequence: CDR1 SGHRS, CDR2 YFSETQ. There are 16 residues in the CDR3. In DNA, the CDR3 is TGCGCCAGCAGCTTGGCCGCGGCACACCCCTACAATGAGCAGTTCTTC. Translating gives CASSLAAAHPYNEQFF.

The chain has TRBV30 and TRBJ2-3; 7 bases align to TRBD2. From germline, CDR1 is GTSNPN and CDR2 SVGIG (reference sequence). V dropped 7 bases and J dropped 2; count of bases not matched to a gene: 6. CDR3 size: 13 residues. The CDR3 protein is CASSGTPTDTQYF. CDR3 DNA sequence: TGTGCCTCCAGCGGGACTCCCACAGATACGCAGTATTTT. Filled out from reference TRBV30 and TRBJ2-3, the complete variable domain reads SQTIHQWPATLVQPVGSPLSLECTVEGTSNPNLYWYRQAAGRGLQLLFYSVGIGQISSEVPQNLSASRPQDRQFILSSKKLLLSDSGFYLCASSGTPTDTQYFGPGTRLTVL.

The V and J genes are TRBV29-1 and TRBJ1-1; D is undetermined. This CDR3 has 12 amino acids. From germline, CDR1 is SQVTM and CDR2 ANQGSEA. V was trimmed by 6 bases and J by 4 bases, leaving 12 bases between them. DNA for the CDR3: TGCAGCGTATGGGAGCTGGGCACTGAAGCTTTCTTT. Amino acid sequence: CSVWELGTEAFF.

The gene calls are TRBV10-2 and TRBJ2-4, with D perhaps TRBD1 (5 bases). CDR3 length equals 14 residues. Trimming removed 9 bases from V and 0 bases from J, with 12 bases in between. Germline CDR1 WSHSY, CDR2 SAAADI. In DNA form, the CDR3 reads TGCGCCAGTGCGGACATATTAGCCAAAAACATTCAGTACTTC. This encodes CASADILAKNIQYF.

The gene calls are TRBV7-3 and TRBJ2-1; TRBD1 matches 10 bases. The CDR3 extends over 17 amino acids. Trimming at V came to 2 bases and at J to 6 bases, leaving 10 bases not matched to a gene. Germline-derived CDR1 and CDR2 are SGHTA and FQGTGA. The CDR3 DNA reads as TGTGCCAGCAGCTTATCCATTGGGACAGGGGAAGGCAATGAGCAGTTCTTC. It is translated as CASSLSIGTGEGNEQFF.

The chain joins TRBV4-1 to TRBJ2-7; weak D call: TRBD1 (5 bases). V lost 3 bases and J 2 bases, leaving 8 bases between the germline ends. Germline loops: CDR1 MGHRA, CDR2 YSYEKL. This CDR3 spans 13 amino acids. For the CDR3, the DNA is TGCGCCAGCAGCCACACAGGAGCCTACGAGCAGTACTTC. As protein: CASSHTGAYEQYF.

The rearrangement uses TRBV19 and TRBJ2-1; 7 bases align to TRBD2. This CDR3 spans 13 amino acids. The J segment lost 15 bases and the V segment lost 5 bases, leaving 13 bases of the junction unmatched. Germline values: CDR1 LNHDA, CDR2 SQIVND (reference sequence). The CDR3: CASSQPEREPLFF. CDR3 nucleotides: TGTGCCAGTAGTCAACCCGAGCGGGAACCGCTGTTCTTC.

The V call is TRBV6-5, the J call TRBJ2-5; 7 nucleotides agree with TRBD1. The CDR3 has 13 amino acids. Unmatched junction bases numbered 5, after V lost 5 bases and J lost 5 bases. CDR1 MNHEY and CDR2 SVGAGI come from the germline V gene. For the CDR3, the DNA is TGTGCCAGCAGTCCCAGGGGGTGGGAGACCCAGTACTTC. Protein sequence: CASSPRGWETQYF.

The chain uses TRBV30 and TRBJ1-1; 9 bases agree with TRBD1. The CDR3 is made up of 14 amino acids. Germline values: CDR1 GTSNPN, CDR2 SVGIG (reference sequence). V lost 3 bases to trimming and J lost 1 base; unmatched junction nucleotides: 3. CDR3: CAWRRDRANTEAFF. The CDR3 DNA reads as TGTGCCTGGAGGAGGGACAGGGCGAACACTGAAGCTTTCTTT. The variable domain in full, completed from reference TRBV30 and TRBJ1-1, reads SQTIHQWPATLVQPVGSPLSLECTVEGTSNPNLYWYRQAAGRGLQLLFYSVGIGQISSEVPQNLSASRPQDRQFILSSKKLLLSDSGFYLCAWRRDRANTEAFFGQGTRLTVV.

The chain uses TRBV25-1 and TRBJ2-2, with D possibly TRBD1 on 6 matching bases. The CDR3 consists of 18 residues. From germline, CDR1 is MGHDK and CDR2 SYGVNS. V dropped 4 bases and J dropped 1 base, with 19 bases sitting between them. In DNA form, the CDR3 reads TGTGCCAGCAGTGGTGGGGTGTTACAGGGCCTGAACACCGGGGAGCTGTTTTTT. Amino acid sequence: CASSGGVLQGLNTGELFF. Using reference TRBV25-1 and TRBJ2-2 for the parts outside the CDR3, the full variable domain is EADIYQTPRYLVIGTGKKITLECSQTMGHDKMYWYQQDPGMELHLIHYSYGVNSTEKGDLSSESTVSRIRTEHFPLTLESARPSHTSQYLCASSGGVLQGLNTGELFFGEGSRLTVL.

This clone was picked up one time. CDR3 loop: CASSVGLPTPGQESSYNEQFF. The DNA of the CDR3 is TGTGCCAGCAGCGTAGGACTACCAACTCCGGGACAGGAGAGCTCCTACAATGAGCAGTTCTTC. The rearrangement links TRBV9 to TRBJ2-1, with TRBD1 matching 8 bases. J was trimmed by 0 bases and V by 0 bases; bases with no gene match: 17. This CDR3 has 21 amino acids. Per germline, CDR1 SGDLS and CDR2 YYNGEE.

In nucleotides, the CDR3 is TGCGCCAGCAGCCAAGATGGCGGCATGAACACTGAAGCTTTCTTT. This translates into CASSQDGGMNTEAFF. The V gene is TRBV4-1, the J gene TRBJ1-1; no clear D gene. The V gene's germline CDR1 is MGHRA and CDR2 YSYEKL. The CDR3 contains 15 residues. Trimming shortened V by 0 bases and J by 0 bases, and 8 bases separated the two germline ends.

This clone was seen more than once but under ten times. This chain links TRBV5-6 with TRBJ1-3; D perhaps matches TRBD1 (6 bases). V lost 2 bases, J lost 3 bases, and 12 bases lay in between. The CDR3 contains 15 residues. Germline V gives CDR1 SGHDT, CDR2 YYEEEE. Here the CDR3 DNA reads TGTGCCAGCAGCTTATCAGGGGACGGTGGAAACACCATATATTTT. This encodes CASSLSGDGGNTIYF.

This clone was observed a single time. The J gene is TRBJ1-2, the V gene TRBV29-1; 10 positions agree with TRBD1. The CDR3 runs to 16 residues. Germline CDR1 reads SQVTM; CDR2 reads ANQGSEA. Unmatched junction bases numbered 7, after V lost 3 bases and J lost 0 bases. The CDR3 DNA reads as TGCAGCGTTGAGACAGGGGGCCTTACCCCTAACTATGGCTACACCTTC. Encoded protein: CSVETGGLTPNYGYTF.

This sequence joins TRBV5-6 and TRBJ2-7; 8 bases fit TRBD1. The CDR3 sequence is 18 residues long. V lost 4 bases to trimming and J lost 2 bases; unmatched junction nucleotides: 17. Germline CDR1 SGHDT, CDR2 YYEEEE. The CDR3 sequence: CASSPPPGQESFTYEQYF. The CDR3 DNA sequence: TGTGCCAGCAGCCCTCCTCCGGGACAGGAATCATTTACCTACGAGCAGTACTTC.

The V call is TRBV6-6, the J call TRBJ2-7, with 8 bases matching TRBD2. The ends lost 8 bases at V and 5 bases at J; junction bases unmatched: 8. Germline-derived CDR1 and CDR2 are MNHNY and SVGAGI (reference sequence). The CDR3 has 13 amino acids. In DNA form, the CDR3 reads TGTGCCAGCCTCCGGGGGGGCAAGGACGAGCAGTACTTC. It yields the protein CASLRGGKDEQYF.

In regard to this clone: The junction and the germline gene differ at one end; a read error may be behind it. V gene TRBV29-1 combines with J gene TRBJ2-7; TRBD1 matches 7 bases. In germline, CDR1 is SQVTM, CDR2 ANQGSEA. The CDR3 covers 15 residues. This chain's CDR3 is CSAEREQGRTYEQYF. For the CDR3, the DNA is TGCAGCGCTGAACGGGAACAGGGGCGTACCTACGAGCAGTACTTC.